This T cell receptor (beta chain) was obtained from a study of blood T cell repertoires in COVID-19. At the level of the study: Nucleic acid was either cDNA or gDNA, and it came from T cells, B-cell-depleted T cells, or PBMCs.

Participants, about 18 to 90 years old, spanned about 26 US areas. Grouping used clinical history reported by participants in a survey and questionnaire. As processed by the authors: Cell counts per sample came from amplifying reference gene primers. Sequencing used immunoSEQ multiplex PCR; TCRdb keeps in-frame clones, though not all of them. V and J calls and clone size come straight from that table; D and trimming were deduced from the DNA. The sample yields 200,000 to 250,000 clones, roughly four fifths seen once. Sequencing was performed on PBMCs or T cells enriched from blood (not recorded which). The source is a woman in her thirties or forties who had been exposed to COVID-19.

The CDR3 bases are TGTGCCACCAGTGATTTAGGACTAGCCGCCAATGAGCAGTTCTTC. It codes for CATSDLGLAANEQFF. V usage is TRBV24-1 and J usage is TRBJ2-1, with 8 bases aligning to TRBD2. After removal of 1 base from V and 6 bases from J, the junction contained 4 bases not matched to a gene. Germline-derived CDR1 and CDR2 are KGHDR and SFDVKD. This CDR3 is 15 amino acids long.